This TCR beta chain came from a study of cytomegalovirus exposure and HLA in healthy donors. This CDR3 is built from 15 residues. V gave up 3 bases and J gave up 5 bases; unmatched junction bases: 6. The V gene's germline CDR1 is SEHNR and CDR2 FQNEAQ (reference sequence). PCR was performed using 60 Vbeta and 13 Jbeta primers. Profiled with immunoSEQ multiplex PCR; TCRdb holds only in-frame clones, not every one. The sample lists about 160,000 clones; roughly four fifths were seen once. The chain uses TRBV7-9 and TRBJ2-5, with TRBD2 identical over 10 bases. The receptor's source is a man aged 50 to 59 in good health and CMV-seropositive. Sample: PBMCs. The CDR3 loop is CASSFPAGGPETQYF. CDR3 in DNA: TGTGCCAGCAGCTTTCCAGCGGGGGGGCCGGAGACCCAGTACTTC.